The 26 T cell receptor beta chains presented below share a single source sample, sequenced in a study of blood T cell repertoires in COVID-19. The repertoire was sequenced with immunoSEQ multiplex PCR; TCRdb's copy has only in-frame clones and lacks some. The data hold hundreds of thousands of clones, with under 90% observed a single time. Sequencing was done on a sample of PBMCs or T cells enriched from blood (not recorded which). Every receptor here comes from a man in his fifties or sixties who had recovered from COVID-19.

This sequence joins TRBV7-3 and TRBJ2-1, with 14 positions matching TRBD2. Germline values: CDR1 SGHTA, CDR2 FQGTGA. Unmatched junction bases numbered 9, after V lost 5 bases and J lost 6 bases. The CDR3 consists of 17 residues. The chain's CDR3 is CASSRKGTSGRPNEQFF. The CDR3 region has the DNA TGTGCCAGCAGCCGTAAGGGGACTAGCGGGAGACCCAATGAGCAGTTCTTC.

This chain links TRBV5-5 with TRBJ1-1, with 9 bases lining up with TRBD1. CDR3 length: 17 residues. Per germline, CDR1 SGHKS and CDR2 YYEKEE (reference sequence). With 0 bases clipped from V and 3 bases from J, the junction kept 9 bases outside the gene matches. The CDR3, as DNA: TGTGCCAGCAGCTTGGGGCGGGACAGGGTCGACGACACTGAAGCTTTCTTT. Amino acid sequence: CASSLGRDRVDDTEAFF.

The rearrangement links TRBV6-5 to TRBJ1-3; D call uncertain. Germline loops: CDR1 MNHEY, CDR2 SVGAGI. V lost 2 bases, J lost 0 bases, and 8 bases lay in between. CDR3 length: 15 amino acids. CDR3 region: CASSYVSASGNTIYF. CDR3 nucleotides: TGTGCCAGCAGTTACGTGAGCGCCTCTGGAAACACCATATATTTT.

This clone appeared a single time. The V call is TRBV7-9, the J call TRBJ1-3, with D possibly being TRBD1 (6 bases). Germline loops: CDR1 SEHNR, CDR2 FQNEAQ (reference sequence). V was pared by 6 bases and J by 3 bases, with 18 bases between. The length of the CDR3 is 16 residues. CDR3 sequence (DNA): TGTGCCAGCAGTAAGGGGGTAGGGGCGATTGGAAACACCATATATTTT. The encoded protein is CASSKGVGAIGNTIYF.

A note on this clone: The same CDR3 is also encoded by other DNA sequences in this sample. This rearrangement joins TRBV5-1 to TRBJ2-7; D might be TRBD2 (6 bases). The V gene's germline CDR1 is SGHRS and CDR2 YFSETQ. CDR3 length: 14 residues. Trimming took 2 bases from V and 3 from J, leaving 12 bases between them. CDR3 sequence reads: CASSLISGSYEQYF. Written as DNA, the CDR3 is TGCGCCAGCAGCTTAATTAGCGGAAGCTACGAGCAGTACTTC.

The genes are TRBV5-1 and TRBJ1-4, with TRBD1 identical over 7 bases. Germline V gives CDR1 SGHRS, CDR2 YFSETQ. This CDR3 contains 14 residues. With V trimmed by 5 bases and J by 3 bases, 4 bases remained unmatched. As DNA, the CDR3 is TGCGCCAGCAGGGGACAGTCCCCTAATGAAAAACTGTTTTTT. It translates to CASRGQSPNEKLFF. The full variable domain, completed using reference TRBV5-1 and TRBJ1-4, is KAGVTQTPRYLIKTRGQQVTLSCSPISGHRSVSWYQQTPGQGLQFLFEYFSETQRNKGNFPGRFSGRQFSNSRSEMNVSTLELGDSALYLCASRGQSPNEKLFFGSGTQLSVL.

The chain uses TRBV28 and TRBJ2-4; TRBD2 is a possible D gene (5 bases). From germline, CDR1 is MDHEN and CDR2 SYDVKM. The V end was cut by 6 bases, the J end by 1 base, with 10 bases between. CDR3 length: 14 amino acids. The CDR3 reads CASSFGVAKNIQYF. The CDR3 bases are TGTGCCAGCAGCTTCGGGGTGGCCAAAAACATTCAGTACTTC.

This clone was observed a single time. The V gene is TRBV28, the J gene TRBJ1-5; D gene uncertain. The germline V gene encodes CDR1 MDHEN and CDR2 SYDVKM. CDR3 length equals 16 residues. V was cut by 4 bases and J by 0 bases, with 13 bases left in between. CDR3 nucleotides: TGTGCCAGCAGTTCCCAAAGCCCGTATAGCAATCAGCCCCAGCATTTT. Translated, it gives CASSSQSPYSNQPQHF.

The rearrangement links TRBV10-1 to TRBJ2-7, with 9 positions matching TRBD1. There are 12 residues in the CDR3. Looked up from germline, CDR1 is WNHNN and CDR2 is SYGVQD (reference sequence). V trimming: 9 bases; J trimming: 4 bases; junction bases outside the gene matches: 4. As DNA, the CDR3 is TGCGCCAGGAGGGACAGGGTTTACGAGCAGTACTTC. Translated, it gives CARRDRVYEQYF.

J is TRBJ1-1 and V is TRBV28, with D uncertain. The germline gives CDR1 MDHEN, CDR2 SYDVKM. Trimming removed 9 bases at V and 2 bases at J, with 10 bases between. The CDR3 extends over 12 amino acids. The DNA of the CDR3 is TGTGCCAGTAATCAACTAAACACTGAAGCTTTCTTT. This gives the protein CASNQLNTEAFF.

The genes are TRBV12-3 or TRBV12-4 and TRBJ2-7, with 7 bases lining up with TRBD1. V lost 3 bases and J lost 6; bases outside the gene matches: 5. The CDR3 sequence is 13 residues long. The chain's CDR3 is CASSLRQGGEQYF. The CDR3, as DNA: TGTGCCAGCAGTTTGAGACAGGGCGGCGAGCAGTACTTC.

This chain uses TRBV18 with TRBJ2-5; D gene ambiguous. Per the germline V gene, CDR1 is KGHSH and CDR2 is LQKENI. The CDR3 extends over 14 amino acids. V lost 1 base, J lost 2 bases, and 8 bases lay in between. CDR3 DNA: TGTGCCAGCTCACCACTAGAAAAACAAGAGACCCAGTACTTC. Translation: CASSPLEKQETQYF.

The gene calls are TRBV9 and TRBJ2-7; D might be TRBD2 (6 bases). CDR3 length: 15 amino acids. V was clipped by 0 bases and J by 4 bases, with 14 bases between them. Germline CDR1 is SGDLS and CDR2 is YYNGEE. The CDR3 protein is CASSVAGTGEYEQYF. CDR3 nucleotide sequence: TGTGCCAGCAGCGTAGCCGGGACGGGAGAATACGAGCAGTACTTC.

The chain links TRBV28 to TRBJ1-2, with D tentatively TRBD1 (5 bases). The V gene lost 6 bases and the J gene lost 4 bases, with 15 bases spanning the gap. Germline lookup yields CDR1 MDHEN and CDR2 SYDVKM. This CDR3 region has 14 residues. CDR3 loop: CASSPGQSRYGYTF. In DNA, the CDR3 is TGTGCCAGCAGCCCTGGACAAAGTCGCTATGGCTACACCTTC.

The chain recombines TRBV18 with TRBJ2-2; 7 positions match TRBD1. The CDR3 sequence is 17 residues long. Trimming removed 2 bases from V and 1 base from J; junction bases left unmatched: 7. Germline lookup yields CDR1 KGHSH and CDR2 LQKENI. CDR3 in amino acids: CASSPIGTEENTGELFF. As DNA, the CDR3 is TGTGCCAGCTCACCAATAGGGACAGAAGAGAACACCGGGGAGCTGTTTTTT.

The rearrangement uses TRBV6-5 and TRBJ2-7; TRBD2 matches at 9 bases. V was clipped by 5 bases and J by 1 base; unmatched bases: 6. CDR1 and CDR2 (germline): MNHEY, SVGAGI. The length of the CDR3 is 15 residues. CDR3 amino acids: CASSPTSGYSYEQYF. CDR3 DNA: TGTGCCAGCAGTCCGACTAGCGGATATTCCTACGAGCAGTACTTC.

The V and J genes are TRBV19 and TRBJ2-1, with D maybe TRBD1 (5 bases). This CDR3 comprises 14 residues. From germline, CDR1 is LNHDA and CDR2 SQIVND (reference sequence). Trimming removed 3 bases from V and 7 bases from J, with 13 bases in between. This CDR3 is CASSMGRARNEQFF. Written as DNA, the CDR3 is TGTGCCAGTAGTATGGGCAGGGCTCGGAATGAGCAGTTCTTC.

The chain uses TRBV7-2 and TRBJ2-7, with a tentative D call TRBD2 (6 bases). CDR3 length equals 14 residues. Trimming took 4 bases from V and 2 from J, leaving 12 bases between them. The germline V gene has CDR1 SGHTA and CDR2 FQGNSA. CDR3 residues: CASSSGLGAYEQYF. CDR3 bases: TGTGCCAGCAGCTCGGGACTTGGAGCCTACGAGCAGTACTTC.

This clone was observed a single time. The V and J genes are TRBV5-6 and TRBJ1-2; no clear D gene. V was pared by 0 bases and J by 4 bases, with 7 bases between. There are 13 residues in the CDR3. Per the germline V gene, CDR1 is SGHDT and CDR2 is YYEEEE. Here the CDR3 reads CASSLARFYGYTF. In DNA form, the CDR3 reads TGTGCCAGCAGCTTGGCCAGGTTCTATGGCTACACCTTC.

The CDR3 protein is CASILGTTDEQFF. The DNA for the CDR3 is TGTGCCAGCATCCTCGGGACTACGGATGAGCAGTTCTTC. J is TRBJ2-1 and V is TRBV7-9, with TRBD2 identical over 7 bases. Germline V CDR1 and CDR2: SEHNR, FQNEAQ (reference sequence). This CDR3 contains 13 residues. V lost 7 bases to trimming and J lost 8 bases; unmatched junction nucleotides: 8. Full variable domain (missing parts from reference TRBV7-9 and TRBJ2-1): DTGVSQNPRHKITKRGQNVTFRCDPISEHNRLYWYRQTLGQGPEFLTYFQNEAQLEKSRLLSDRFSAERPKGSFSTLEIQRTEQGDSAMYLCASILGTTDEQFFGPGTRLTVL.

The chain employs TRBV30 and TRBJ2-2; tentatively, D is TRBD2 (5 bases). Looked up from germline, CDR1 is GTSNPN and CDR2 is SVGIG (reference sequence). The CDR3 spans 14 residues. The V gene lost 0 bases and the J gene lost 6 bases, with 11 bases spanning the gap. CDR3 sequence (DNA): TGTGCCTGGAGTGTAGGAGGCAGTCCCGGGGAGCTGTTTTTT. The encoded protein is CAWSVGGSPGELFF.

This clone has only a few counts. The chain employs TRBV28 and TRBJ2-1, with 8 bases identical to TRBD2. In germline, CDR1 is MDHEN, CDR2 SYDVKM. This CDR3 is 15 amino acids long. V lost 7 bases and J lost 1; bases outside the gene matches: 6. This chain's CDR3 is CASITAGVSYNEQFF. The CDR3 region has the DNA TGTGCCAGCATTACAGCGGGAGTTTCCTACAATGAGCAGTTCTTC.

J is TRBJ2-5 and V is TRBV7-9; D gene ambiguous. Trimming stripped 2 bases from V and 1 base from J, with 14 bases between. CDR3 length equals 16 residues. The V gene's germline CDR1 is SEHNR and CDR2 FQNEAQ (reference sequence). CDR3 sequence (DNA): TGTGCCAGCAGCTTATCCCCTGAACATACCCAAGAGACCCAGTACTTC. Residues: CASSLSPEHTQETQYF.

V usage is TRBV27 and J usage is TRBJ1-2, with D tentatively TRBD1 (6 bases). With 3 bases removed from V and 2 bases from J, the gap between germline ends came to 13 bases. The length of the CDR3 is 15 residues. Looked up from germline, CDR1 is MNHEY and CDR2 is SMNVEV (reference sequence). CDR3: CASSFSQGFNYGYTF. The CDR3 nucleotides are TGTGCCAGCAGTTTTAGTCAGGGGTTCAACTATGGCTACACCTTC.

The chain couples TRBV2 to TRBJ1-1; no firm D call. Looked up from germline, CDR1 is SNHLY and CDR2 is FYNNEI. CDR3 size: 13 residues. Trimming stripped 3 bases from V and 3 bases from J, with 8 bases between. CDR3 amino acids: CASSEFRDTEAFF. CDR3 bases: TGTGCCAGCAGTGAGTTTCGGGACACTGAAGCTTTCTTT. The variable domain in full, completed from reference TRBV2 and TRBJ1-1, reads EPEVTQTPSHQVTQMGQEVILRCVPISNHLYFYWYRQILGQKVEFLVSFYNNEISEKSEIFDDQFSVERPDGSNFTLKIRSTKLEDSAMYFCASSEFRDTEAFFGQGTRLTVV.

The chain carries TRBV19 and TRBJ1-5; D remains ambiguous. This CDR3 has 14 amino acids. From germline, CDR1 is LNHDA and CDR2 SQIVND (reference sequence). V shed 5 bases and J shed 4 bases, with 12 bases lying between them. The CDR3 DNA sequence: TGTGCCAGTAGTTTTGACTTATCGAATCAGCCCCAGCATTTT. Protein: CASSFDLSNQPQHF.